The 12 T cell receptor beta chains reported below all come from one sample, sequenced in a study of response to subunit inactivated influenza vaccine. TCRdb reanalysed the RT-PCR reads using MiXCR and keeps one entry per CDR3 protein. The sample consists of approximately 290,000 distinct CDR3 sequences, around 22% of them appearing once. The material sequenced was PBMCs from blood, taken less than 22 months after vaccination. These receptor sequences come from a man in his fifties or sixties who received an inactivated influenza vaccine.

This clonotype came up a few times. The CDR3, as DNA: TGTGCCAGCAGCCAGGACAGGGTGGCGAACACTGAAGCTTTCTTT. It specifies CASSQDRVANTEAFF. The rearrangement links TRBV14 to TRBJ1-1, with TRBD1 matching 8 bases. The V segment lost 3 bases and the J segment 1 base; nucleotides outside the gene matches: 4. Germline CDR1 reads SGHDN; CDR2 reads FVKESK. The CDR3 runs 15 residues.

This clonotype was detected a few times. The gene calls are TRBV20-1 and TRBJ2-2; D is uncertain. V was shortened by 3 bases and J by 0 bases, with 8 bases between the two germline ends. There are 14 residues in the CDR3. Germline lookup yields CDR1 DFQATT and CDR2 SNEGSKA (reference sequence). The CDR3 bases are TGCAGTGCTAGGGAATTCGCGAACACCGGGGAGCTGTTTTTT. Amino acids: CSAREFANTGELFF.

In this sample, this clonotype turned up a few times. The rearrangement links TRBV4-1 to TRBJ1-5, with D maybe TRBD1 (5 bases). The CDR3 is 13 amino acids. Germline V gene data show CDR1 as MGHRA and CDR2 as YSYEKL. The V end was cut by 3 bases, the J end by 6 bases, with 9 bases between. The CDR3 protein is CASSHGGAQPQHF. The CDR3 nucleotides are TGCGCCAGCAGCCATGGGGGAGCTCAGCCCCAGCATTTT.

The V call is TRBV20-1, the J call TRBJ2-5, with 11 bases matching TRBD1. The CDR3 consists of 13 residues. With 7 bases clipped from V and 5 bases from J, the junction kept 6 bases outside the gene matches. Looked up from germline, CDR1 is DFQATT and CDR2 is SNEGSKA (reference sequence). This CDR3 reads CSDADRGPETQYF. The CDR3 DNA reads as TGCAGTGACGCGGACAGGGGGCCGGAGACCCAGTACTTC.

This clonotype was found many times. The genes are TRBV30 and TRBJ2-1; D remains ambiguous. The CDR3 covers 13 residues. The V gene's germline CDR1 is GTSNPN and CDR2 SVGIG (reference sequence). With 4 bases removed from V and 7 bases from J, the gap between germline ends came to 14 bases. The CDR3 region is CAWIGPPRNEQFF. CDR3 bases: TGTGCCTGGATAGGCCCCCCTAGAAATGAGCAGTTCTTC.

This clonotype has more than one count but fewer than ten. The genes are TRBV12-3 or TRBV12-4 and TRBJ1-4, with 9 positions matching TRBD1. The CDR3 extends over 14 amino acids. Trimming took 5 bases from V and 5 from J; bases not matched to a gene: 3. The CDR3 DNA reads TGTGCCAGCAGTGAAACAGGGGGCAATGAAAAACTGTTTTTT. Translation: CASSETGGNEKLFF.

CDR3: CASSLAEVRSPLHF. Here the CDR3 DNA reads TGTGCCAGCAGCTTAGCGGAGGTGCGTTCACCCCTCCACTTT. This chain connects TRBV7-2 to TRBJ1-6; D is uncertain. V was shortened by 0 bases and J by 9 bases, with 9 bases between the two germline ends. This CDR3 comprises 14 residues. Germline V gene sequence: CDR1 SGHTA, CDR2 FQGNSA.

This clonotype was seen at least ten times. The rearrangement links TRBV28 to TRBJ1-5; D may be TRBD1 (5 bases). Between the trimmed V and J ends, which lost 11 bases and 4 bases, there was a span of 15 bases. Germline V CDR1 and CDR2: MDHEN, SYDVKM. The CDR3 has 13 residues. CDR3 sequence: CAHSETANQPQHF. CDR3 DNA sequence: TGTGCCCACTCAGAGACAGCTAATCAGCCCCAGCATTTT. Full variable domain (missing parts from reference TRBV28 and TRBJ1-5): DVKVTQSSRYLVKRTGEKVFLECVQDMDHENMFWYRQDPGLGLRLIYFSYDVKMKEKGDIPEGYSVSREKKERFSLILESASTNQTSMYLCAHSETANQPQHFGDGTRLSIL.

This clonotype was recorded a few times. This chain joins TRBV7-6 and TRBJ2-2; D is unresolved. This CDR3 has 13 residues. Trimming shortened V by 5 bases and J by 6 bases, and 10 bases separated the two germline ends. Germline CDR1 reads SGHVS; CDR2 reads FNYEAQ. CDR3 protein: CASSPSFAGELFF. CDR3 nucleotides: TGTGCCAGCAGCCCATCGTTTGCCGGGGAGCTGTTTTTT.

This clonotype was observed a few times. CDR3 amino acids: CASSLVPPWRGSTDTQYF. In nucleotides, the CDR3 is TGTGCCAGCAGCTTAGTGCCTCCCTGGCGGGGGAGCACAGATACGCAGTATTTT. The rearrangement links TRBV7-6 to TRBJ2-3; the match to TRBD2 covers 7 bases. After removal of 1 base from V and 0 bases from J, the junction contained 10 bases not matched to a gene. The germline gives CDR1 SGHVS, CDR2 FNYEAQ. The CDR3 totals 18 residues.

In its sample, this clonotype was seen a few times. This chain links TRBV7-3 with TRBJ2-3; the match to TRBD2 covers 7 bases. J gave up 5 bases and V 5 bases, and 13 bases lay outside the gene matches. Per the germline V gene, CDR1 is SGHTA and CDR2 is FQGTGA. The CDR3 has 16 residues. The CDR3 DNA follows: TGTGCCAGCAGCCGAACGGCGGGAGTAAGTGGAGATACGCAGTATTTT. Translation gives CASSRTAGVSGDTQYF. The full variable domain, rest sourced from reference TRBV7-3 and TRBJ2-3, is GAGVSQTPSNKVTEKGKYVELRCDPISGHTALYWYRQSLGQGPEFLIYFQGTGAADDSGLPNDRFFAVRPEGSVSTLKIQRTERGDSAVYLCASSRTAGVSGDTQYFGPGTRLTVL.

This sequence joins TRBV12-3 or TRBV12-4 and TRBJ1-2; the D is unclear. The CDR3 has 13 residues. Trimming cost V 1 base and J 4 bases, with 7 bases left between them. The CDR3 bases are TGTGCCAGCAGTTTAGGGCAGTTCTATGGCTACACCTTC. It translates to CASSLGQFYGYTF.